The clone carrying this T cell receptor beta chain was detected once. This entry belongs to a study of blood T cell repertoires in COVID-19. Study details: Samples came from the United States, Italy and Spain, spanning acute and convalescent COVID-19. T cells, B-cell-depleted T cells, or PBMCs provided the cDNA or gDNA that served as material.

Under the authors' procedure: How many nucleated cells were present was estimated from reference gene primer amplification. Profiling relied on immunoSEQ multiplex PCR, and the TCRdb table lists in-frame clones only, not all of them. That table supplies the V and J calls and clone size; D and trimming were determined from the DNA. The table records around 72,000 clones, approximately 86% of them present only once. The ends lost 4 bases at V and 6 bases at J; junction bases unmatched: 5. The CDR3 runs to 14 residues. CDR1 MDHEN and CDR2 SYDVKM come from the germline V gene. The chain joins TRBV28 to TRBJ1-5, with 8 bases matching TRBD1. This receptor was identified in a man in his fifties or sixties with acute or convalescent COVID-19. Sample: peripheral blood. CDR3 sequence (DNA): TGTGCCAGCAGTTCAGGGGGCTTGACTCAGCCCCAGCATTTT. Amino acids: CASSSGGLTQPQHF.